This T cell receptor beta chain was captured by sequencing in a study of blood T cells in healthy people across ages. This clonotype has a handful of counts. As yet, its antigen is unknown. Donors were healthy Caucasian individuals from Russia aged about 6 to 90. Broader study findings: Among T cells, TCR beta diversity per million cells dropped roughly linearly as age rose.

A sample-barcoded 5' primer and a J-beta primer mix were used in a second PCR of about 7 to 12 cycles. Each cDNA molecule carried a tag from a template-switch adaptor that contained 12 random nucleotides. TCRdb re-called the 5' RACE reads through MiXCR, storing one row per CDR3 protein. The table has about 1.4 million distinct CDR3 sequences, approximately 63% seen once. Trimming at V came to 8 bases and at J to 2 bases, leaving 1 base not matched to a gene. The CDR3 covers 12 residues. The germline V gene has CDR1 LGHNA and CDR2 YNFKEQ. Source material: blood. The V gene is TRBV4-2, the J gene TRBJ1-2; 8 bases map to TRBD1. This TCR came from a man between 18 and 35 years old in good health. CDR3 sequence: CASWTGNYGYTF. CDR3 DNA sequence: TGTGCCAGCTGGACAGGGAACTATGGCTACACCTTC.